This T cell receptor beta chain was sequenced during a study of high-grade serous ovarian cancer treatment subgroups. The wider study: Mean per sample: around 14,000 reads, some 7,500 unique TCR beta rearrangements. General study points: Same-patient tumor repertoires overlapped at about 0.1 to 0.8; different patients barely overlapped. Bulk tumor TCR sequencing gave no spatial information.

Clones were sequenced by immunoSEQ multiplex PCR, and TCRdb holds only the in-frame ones, with some missing. The top ten hold more than 15% of the sample, which has roughly 5,400 clones, 55% to 70% seen once. The CDR3 spans 16 residues. CDR1 is SGHAT, CDR2 FQNNGV, per germline. V was pared by 1 base and J by 0 bases, with 10 bases between. Tumor samples were taken before definitive surgery or chemotherapy. This clone was seen a handful of times. The antigen is unknown. The chain joins TRBV11-2 to TRBJ1-3, with D hard to call. The receptor comes from a human donor with high-grade serous ovarian cancer. Sequencing was done on a sample of tumor tissue. Here the CDR3 DNA reads TGTGCCAGCAGCTTAGGCAGCCTCATCTCTGGAAACACCATATATTTT. This sequence encodes CASSLGSLISGNTIYF.